The clone carrying this T cell receptor (beta chain) was counted between two and nine times. The CDR3 consists of 19 residues. Germline assignment: CDR1 SGDLS and CDR2 YYNGEE. V lost 3 bases, J lost 4 bases, and 19 bases stayed unmatched. This record comes from a study of cytomegalovirus exposure and HLA in healthy donors. The PCR had 60 Vbeta and 13 Jbeta primers. TCRdb's copy holds only in-frame clones and misses some; the assay was immunoSEQ multiplex PCR. The sample has 150,000 to 160,000 clones, around 70% seen once; the top ten hold 2.1%. V usage is TRBV9 and J usage is TRBJ1-2; the match to TRBD1 covers 9 bases. Sequencing used PBMCs. The receptor comes from a man aged 25 to 40 in good health and CMV-seronegative. CDR3 loop: CASSGMISTGTGKVYGYTF. Here the CDR3 DNA reads TGTGCCAGCAGCGGAATGATTTCCACCGGGACAGGGAAGGTCTATGGCTACACCTTC.